A single sample gave rise to the 13 T cell receptor beta chains below, sequenced in a study of T cell responses to AZD1222 COVID-19 vaccine. The method was immunoSEQ multiplex PCR; TCRdb's version includes in-frame clones alone and lacks a portion of them. The data hold 100,000 to 150,000 clones, with 80% to 95% observed a single time. The starting material was peripheral blood, obtained 28 days after the second AZD1222 dose. The receptor set was obtained from an adult who received the AZD1222 COVID-19 vaccine.

The chain carries TRBV7-2 and TRBJ2-3, with D possibly matching TRBD1 (6 bases). The V end was cut by 8 bases, the J end by 6 bases, with 15 bases between. Germline V gene sequence: CDR1 SGHTA, CDR2 FQGNSA. CDR3 length equals 13 residues. This chain's CDR3 is CASAPGAPDTQYF. In nucleotides, the CDR3 is TGTGCCAGCGCCCCAGGGGCGCCTGATACGCAGTATTTT. Drawing the rest from reference TRBV7-2 and TRBJ2-3, the complete variable domain is GAGVSQSPSNKVTEKGKDVELRCDPISGHTALYWYRQSLGQGLEFLIYFQGNSAPDKSGLPSDRFSAERTGGSVSTLTIQRTQQEDSAVYLCASAPGAPDTQYFGPGTRLTVL.

In its sample, this clone was seen once. The genes are TRBV15 and TRBJ1-6; D possibly corresponds to TRBD1 (5 bases). Germline CDR1 is LNHNV and CDR2 is YYDKDF (reference sequence). CDR3 length: 15 amino acids. The V gene lost 2 bases and the J gene lost 4 bases, with 9 bases spanning the gap. The CDR3 DNA reads TGTGCCACCAGCAGATTTCAGGGTTATAATTCACCCCTCCACTTT. As protein: CATSRFQGYNSPLHF.

The chain employs TRBV10-3 and TRBJ2-7; TRBD2 matches 11 bases. CDR1 is ENHRY and CDR2 is SYGVKD in the germline V gene. With 0 bases clipped from V and 6 bases from J, the junction kept 10 bases outside the gene matches. This CDR3 is built from 17 residues. Here the CDR3 DNA reads TGTGCCATCAGTGAGTCCCCCCTAGCGGGGGGTGAACCCGAGCAGTACTTC. This codes for CAISESPLAGGEPEQYF.

V is TRBV18 and J is TRBJ2-7, with D uncertain. The CDR3 is 12 residues long. Trimming took off 2 bases at V and 4 bases at J, with 6 bases between the two ends. The germline gives CDR1 KGHSH, CDR2 LQKENI. The CDR3 coding sequence is TGTGCCAGCTCACCAGTAGGTTACGAGCAGTACTTC. Its protein is CASSPVGYEQYF.

The CDR3 DNA reads TGTGCCAGCGCTCAGGGCAATATCTACGAGCAGTACTTC. Translation: CASAQGNIYEQYF. V gene TRBV6-5 combines with J gene TRBJ2-7; possible D gene TRBD1, 5 bases. This CDR3 comprises 13 residues. With 8 bases removed from V and 3 bases from J, the gap between germline ends came to 14 bases. Germline values: CDR1 MNHEY, CDR2 SVGAGI.

V usage is TRBV15 and J usage is TRBJ1-4; TRBD1 matches 7 bases. Germline V gene sequence: CDR1 LNHNV, CDR2 YYDKDF (reference sequence). The CDR3 is made up of 16 amino acids. V was clipped by 0 bases and J by 8 bases; unmatched bases: 9. As DNA, the CDR3 is TGTGCCACCAGCAGAGATATGGGGACAGTAGGCGAAAAACTGTTTTTT. This sequence encodes CATSRDMGTVGEKLFF.

The rearrangement links TRBV12-3 or TRBV12-4 to TRBJ1-1; D possibly corresponds to TRBD1 (6 bases). The CDR3 spans 11 residues. V dropped 7 bases and J dropped 8 bases, with 11 bases sitting between them. This chain's CDR3 is CASTKRGEAFF. CDR3 in DNA: TGTGCCAGCACCAAAAGGGGGGAAGCTTTCTTT.

The chain combines TRBV19 with TRBJ2-1, with TRBD1 matching 10 bases. The germline CDR1 and CDR2 sequences are LNHDA and SQIVND (reference sequence). The J segment lost 7 bases and the V segment lost 5 bases, leaving 11 bases of the junction unmatched. The CDR3 is made up of 16 amino acids. DNA of the CDR3: TGTGCCAGTAGTTCGGGACAGGGGTGGCGCGCGAATGAGCAGTTCTTC. It encodes CASSSGQGWRANEQFF.

The chain is built from TRBV7-9 and TRBJ1-5; no firm D call. The CDR3 length is 14 residues. Germline V gives CDR1 SEHNR, CDR2 FQNEAQ (reference sequence). Trimming left V 3 bases short and J 5 bases short, with 11 bases between. The CDR3 loop reads CASSFFGRDQPQHF. Written as DNA, the CDR3 is TGTGCCAGCAGCTTCTTCGGCCGCGATCAGCCCCAGCATTTT.

The chain links TRBV28 to TRBJ2-6, with D maybe TRBD2 (6 bases). The CDR3 length is 15 residues. CDR1 is MDHEN and CDR2 is SYDVKM in the germline V gene. Trimming took off 3 bases at V and 1 base at J, with 7 bases between the two ends. The CDR3 protein is CASSLEGSGANVLTF. CDR3 nucleotides: TGTGCCAGCAGTTTGGAGGGATCTGGGGCCAACGTCCTGACTTTC.

The chain uses TRBV20-1 and TRBJ1-1, with 7 bases fitting TRBD1. The V gene's germline CDR1 is DFQATT and CDR2 SNEGSKA (reference sequence). V shed 3 bases and J 3 bases; nucleotides not matched to a gene: 7. The CDR3 runs 14 residues. The chain's CDR3 is CSASSPGGYTEAFF. The CDR3 DNA sequence: TGCAGTGCTAGTTCCCCAGGGGGGTACACTGAAGCTTTCTTT.

This sequence joins TRBV29-1 and TRBJ2-5, with D hard to call. The germline gives CDR1 SQVTM, CDR2 ANQGSEA. Trimming took off 4 bases at V and 2 bases at J, with 11 bases between the two ends. This CDR3 has 13 residues. CDR3 bases: TGCAGCGTTGGACTGGTATCGCAAGAGACCCAGTACTTC. Its translation: CSVGLVSQETQYF.

V and J are TRBV25-1 and TRBJ1-2; weak D call: TRBD1 (5 bases). Germline V gene lookup returns CDR1 MGHDK and CDR2 SYGVNS. Trimming cost V 1 base and J 6 bases, with 12 bases left between them. The CDR3 has 14 residues. CDR3 amino acids: CASSEFAGLNGYTF. CDR3 DNA: TGTGCCAGCAGTGAATTTGCAGGGCTGAATGGCTACACCTTC.